Listed here are 21 T cell receptor beta chains from one sample, sequenced in a study of cytomegalovirus exposure and HLA in healthy donors (dated by TCRdb to the late 2010s). Receptor libraries were prepared by the immunoSEQ multiplex PCR assay. Held by TCRdb, this immuneACCESS table contains in-frame sequences only and omits some clones. Under half of the omission traces to an unresolved V gene where checked; the cause of the rest is unknown. The sample table lists 150,000 to 200,000 clones, around 88% of them with a count of one. The ten most abundant clones make up approximately 2.4% of the sample. Sample: PBMCs. All receptors derive from a woman younger than 35 in good health and CMV-seronegative.

The chain couples TRBV4-1 to TRBJ1-1; D might be TRBD1 (5 bases). Looked up from germline, CDR1 is MGHRA and CDR2 is YSYEKL. Between the trimmed V and J ends, which lost 4 bases and 1 base, there was a span of 10 bases. There are 14 residues in the CDR3. The CDR3 sequence is CASSLRGPNTEAFF. The CDR3 DNA sequence: TGCGCCAGCAGCCTAAGGGGTCCGAACACTGAAGCTTTCTTT.

The chain links TRBV27 to TRBJ1-1; 9 nucleotides line up with TRBD1. In germline, CDR1 is MNHEY, CDR2 SMNVEV (reference sequence). Trimming at V came to 4 bases and at J to 2 bases, leaving 8 bases not matched to a gene. This CDR3 has 16 amino acids. CDR3 amino acids: CASSSWTGAVNTEAFF. The DNA of the CDR3 is TGTGCCAGCAGTTCGTGGACAGGGGCTGTAAACACTGAAGCTTTCTTT.

The chain is built from TRBV5-1 and TRBJ2-3, with a possible D match to TRBD1 (5 bases). V dropped 5 bases and J dropped 2 bases, with 12 bases sitting between them. CDR3 length: 14 amino acids. The V gene's germline CDR1 is SGHRS and CDR2 YFSETQ. The DNA of the CDR3 is TGCGCCAGCAGTCAGGGTGGTCCCACAGATACGCAGTATTTT. This translates into CASSQGGPTDTQYF.

The rearrangement uses TRBV6-1 and TRBJ2-7, with TRBD2 matching over 8 bases. V shed 8 bases and J 7 bases; nucleotides not matched to a gene: 13. Germline V gives CDR1 MNHNS, CDR2 SASEGT. This CDR3 is 14 amino acids long. The chain's CDR3 is CASRAGDTSREQYF. CDR3 DNA sequence: TGTGCCAGCCGAGCGGGAGACACATCTCGGGAGCAGTACTTC.

In DNA, the CDR3 is TGCGCCAGCAGATTCCGGGACAGGGGGAACTATGGCTACACCTTC. This translates into CASRFRDRGNYGYTF. The rearrangement joins TRBV5-1 to TRBJ1-2; 11 nucleotides match TRBD1. The CDR3 runs to 15 residues. Germline lookup yields CDR1 SGHRS and CDR2 YFSETQ. V shed 5 bases, J shed 2 bases, and the junction held 5 bases outside the gene matches.

The gene calls are TRBV14 and TRBJ2-1; D is undetermined. Deletions cut 1 base from V and 1 base from J, with 8 bases between. This CDR3 region has 15 residues. CDR1 SGHDN and CDR2 FVKESK come from the germline V gene. CDR3 amino acids: CASSQAEASYNEQFF. The CDR3 nucleotides are TGTGCCAGCAGCCAAGCTGAAGCATCCTACAATGAGCAGTTCTTC.

CDR3 nucleotides: TGCGCCAGCAGCCAGGGGACTAGCGGGGTGGCCCCCCAAGAGACCCAGTACTTC. Its translation is CASSQGTSGVAPQETQYF. This rearrangement joins TRBV5-1 to TRBJ2-5; 13 positions agree with TRBD2. Germline V gives CDR1 SGHRS, CDR2 YFSETQ. The CDR3 is made up of 18 amino acids. With V trimmed by 4 bases and J by 1 base, 10 bases remained unmatched.

The chain links TRBV4-3 to TRBJ2-3, with 16 bases matching TRBD2. This CDR3 is built from 17 residues. Germline-derived CDR1 and CDR2 are LGHNA and YSLEER. Trimming removed 4 bases from V and 1 base from J; junction bases left unmatched: 2. CDR3 DNA: TGCGCCAGCAGCCCGGGACTAGCGGGAGGGGGCACAGATACGCAGTATTTT. Its protein product is CASSPGLAGGGTDTQYF.

This clone was observed a handful of times. The chain employs TRBV2 and TRBJ2-2, with D perhaps matching TRBD1 (6 bases). The V end was cut by 9 bases, the J end by 5 bases, with 16 bases between. The germline gives CDR1 SNHLY, CDR2 FYNNEI. This CDR3 spans 14 amino acids. For the CDR3, the DNA is TGTGCCAGGGGGATTCCACAGGGAACCGGGGAGCTGTTTTTT. It codes for CARGIPQGTGELFF.

V gene TRBV5-1 combines with J gene TRBJ2-7; 9 nucleotides align to TRBD1. CDR1 and CDR2 (germline): SGHRS, YFSETQ. V shed 4 bases, J shed 4 bases, and the junction held 9 bases outside the gene matches. This CDR3 contains 15 residues. CDR3 coding DNA: TGCGCCAGCAGCCTAGGAGCCGGGACAGGGTACGAGCAGTACTTC. Residues: CASSLGAGTGYEQYF.

The chain has TRBV29-1 and TRBJ2-3; D is perhaps TRBD2 (6 bases). V lost 4 bases and J 3 bases, leaving 14 bases between the germline ends. This CDR3 contains 14 residues. The germline gives CDR1 SQVTM, CDR2 ANQGSEA. The CDR3 reads CSVVLALPTDTQYF. The CDR3 DNA follows: TGCAGCGTTGTTCTAGCGCTACCTACAGATACGCAGTATTTT.

The chain carries TRBV7-2 and TRBJ1-2; a weak D match, TRBD1 (6 bases). Per germline, CDR1 SGHTA and CDR2 FQGNSA. Trimming stripped 7 bases from V and 5 bases from J, with 20 bases between. The CDR3 covers 15 residues. CDR3 in amino acids: CASTVDSDSLYGYTF. The CDR3 DNA sequence: TGTGCCAGCACCGTGGACAGTGATTCCCTATATGGCTACACCTTC.

This rearrangement joins TRBV21-1 to TRBJ1-4; the tabulated D call, TRBD1, remains unverified against the DNA. TRBV21-1 corresponds to a pseudogene. The CDR3 is 19 residues long. The DNA of the CDR3 is TGTGCCAGCAGCAATAACGGAGAAAATCGGGACAGAGCCTATGAAAAACTGTTTTTT. Translated, it gives CASSNNGENRDRAYEKLFF.

V gene TRBV7-6 combines with J gene TRBJ2-7, with no clear D. The CDR3 is 16 amino acids. Germline V gives CDR1 SGHVS, CDR2 FNYEAQ. Trimming took 6 bases from V and 2 from J, leaving 20 bases between them. The CDR3 DNA reads TGTGCCAGCAGTATGGGCGCACCCCGTGCCACCTACGAGCAGTACTTC. Translation gives CASSMGAPRATYEQYF.

The chain couples TRBV6-6 to TRBJ1-1; D call uncertain. This CDR3 is built from 12 residues. V gave up 9 bases and J gave up 0 bases, with 8 bases separating them. Germline V CDR1 and CDR2: MNHNY, SVGAGI (reference sequence). CDR3 coding DNA: TGTGCCAGTAAAACTTTGAACACTGAAGCTTTCTTT. This sequence encodes CASKTLNTEAFF.

The chain recombines TRBV4-1 with TRBJ2-7; TRBD2 aligns across 13 bases. The CDR3 is 17 residues long. Per germline, CDR1 MGHRA and CDR2 YSYEKL. The V and J ends lost 1 base and 7 bases, in that order; junction bases with no gene match: 10. The CDR3 DNA is TGCGCCAGCAGCCAAGGTCCGACTAGCGGGGGGCCAGGGGAGCAGTACTTC. As protein: CASSQGPTSGGPGEQYF.

This clone was observed a handful of times. V and J are TRBV6-6 and TRBJ1-3, with D tentatively TRBD1 (6 bases). Germline assignment: CDR1 MNHNY and CDR2 SVGAGI (reference sequence). V lost 3 bases and J 4 bases, leaving 16 bases between the germline ends. There are 16 residues in the CDR3. The DNA for the CDR3 is TGTGCCAGCAGTTATCGAACCGGGACACTAGGAAACACCATATATTTT. This encodes CASSYRTGTLGNTIYF.

The V call is TRBV6-1, the J call TRBJ1-1; 7 bases match TRBD1. The CDR3 runs 14 residues. The germline V gene encodes CDR1 MNHNS and CDR2 SASEGT. V gave up 6 bases and J gave up 2 bases; unmatched junction bases: 6. CDR3 in DNA: TGTGCCAGCAGATTAGGACAGGTTAACACTGAAGCTTTCTTT. Its protein product is CASRLGQVNTEAFF.

This chain connects TRBV5-4 to TRBJ1-3, with 8 bases matching TRBD1. The junction had 9 bases not matched to a gene; V was cut back by 7 bases and J by 3 bases. CDR1 and CDR2 (germline): SGHNT, YYREEE (reference sequence). The CDR3 is 15 residues long. CDR3 sequence reads: CASGTGGRGGNTIYF. In DNA, the CDR3 is TGTGCCAGCGGCACAGGGGGTCGAGGTGGAAACACCATATATTTT.

This rearrangement joins TRBV2 to TRBJ1-5; unclear D gene. Per germline, CDR1 SNHLY and CDR2 FYNNEI. Deletions cut 1 base from V and 2 bases from J, with 6 bases between. The CDR3 extends over 14 amino acids. CDR3 nucleotides: TGTGCCAGCAGTGAAGAGGCGGGCAATCAGCCCCAGCATTTT. It is translated as CASSEEAGNQPQHF.

The gene calls are TRBV2 and TRBJ2-6, with D tentatively TRBD2 (5 bases). CDR3 length equals 19 residues. V lost 3 bases and J 0 bases, leaving 18 bases between the germline ends. Germline lookup yields CDR1 SNHLY and CDR2 FYNNEI. CDR3 nucleotide sequence: TGTGCCAGCAGTGAGGGAATGAGGGCACTGGTCTCTGGGGCCAACGTCCTGACTTTC. This gives the protein CASSEGMRALVSGANVLTF. Combining the CDR3 with reference TRBV2 and TRBJ2-6 gives the whole variable domain EPEVTQTPSHQVTQMGQEVILRCVPISNHLYFYWYRQILGQKVEFLVSFYNNEISEKSEIFDDQFSVERPDGSNFTLKIRSTKLEDSAMYFCASSEGMRALVSGANVLTFGAGSRLTVL.